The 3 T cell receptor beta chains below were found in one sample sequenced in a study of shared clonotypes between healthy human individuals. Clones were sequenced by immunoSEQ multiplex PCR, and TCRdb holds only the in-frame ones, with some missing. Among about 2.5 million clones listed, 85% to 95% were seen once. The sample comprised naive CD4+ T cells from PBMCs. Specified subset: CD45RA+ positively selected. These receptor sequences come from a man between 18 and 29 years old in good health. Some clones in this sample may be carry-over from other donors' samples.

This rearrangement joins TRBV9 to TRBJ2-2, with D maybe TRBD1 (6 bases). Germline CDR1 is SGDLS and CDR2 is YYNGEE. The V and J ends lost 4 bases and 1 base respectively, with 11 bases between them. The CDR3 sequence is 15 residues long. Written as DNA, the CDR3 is TGTGCCAGCAGCCCCGGGACAAAGAACACCGGGGAGCTGTTTTTT. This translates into CASSPGTKNTGELFF.

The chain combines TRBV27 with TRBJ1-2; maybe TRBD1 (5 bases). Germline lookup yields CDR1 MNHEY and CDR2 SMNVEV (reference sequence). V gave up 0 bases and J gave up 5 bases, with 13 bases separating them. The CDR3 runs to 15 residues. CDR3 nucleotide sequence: TGTGCCAGCAGTTTATCCCTCGGGACGCCGTATGGCTACACCTTC. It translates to CASSLSLGTPYGYTF.

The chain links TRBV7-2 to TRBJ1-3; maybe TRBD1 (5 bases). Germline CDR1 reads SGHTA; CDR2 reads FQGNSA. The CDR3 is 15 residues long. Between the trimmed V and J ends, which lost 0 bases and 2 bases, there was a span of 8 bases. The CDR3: CASSLARGAGNTIYF. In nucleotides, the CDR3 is TGTGCCAGCAGCTTAGCGCGGGGGGCTGGAAACACCATATATTTT.